Listed below are T cell receptor beta chains from one sample, sequenced in a study of blood T cell repertoires in COVID-19. The protocol was immunoSEQ multiplex PCR, while the TCRdb copy is restricted to in-frame clones and leaves out a portion. Of approximately 150,000 clones in the sample, 82% were seen once. The sample taken for sequencing was peripheral blood. Receptor source: a human donor with acute or convalescent COVID-19. The donor label of this sample is uncertain. The CDR3 runs from the conserved cysteine through the conserved F or W. Each record gives: clone size, V gene, D gene, J gene, CDR3 protein, CDR3 DNA. The D gene is left open where the match is weak. Size tells how often a clone was seen (once, few, many) or the class of an expanded clone, and some rows leave it out.

>-|TRBV7-9|TRBD2|TRBJ2-3
CASRPGLAEPTDTQYF
TGTGCCAGCAGGCCGGGACTAGCGGAACCCACAGATACGCAGTATTTT
>-|TRBV5-4|TRBD1|TRBJ1-1
CATSSPGQGTEAFF
TGTGCCACTTCATCTCCGGGACAGGGCACTGAAGCTTTCTTT
>-|TRBV4-2|-|TRBJ1-3
CASSQAQGAGNTIYF
TGTGCCAGCAGCCAAGCCCAGGGTGCCGGAAACACCATATATTTT
>-|TRBV12-3/TRBV12-4|-|TRBJ2-2
CASCNMRTGELFF
TGTGCCAGCTGCAACATGAGGACCGGGGAGCTGTTTTTT
>-|TRBV30|-|TRBJ1-2
CAWSGTARDFNYGYTF
TGTGCCTGGAGTGGGACGGCTCGGGATTTTAACTATGGCTACACCTTC
>once|TRBV3-1/TRBV3-2|TRBD1|TRBJ1-2
CASSPGTGRANYGYTF
TGTGCCAGCAGCCCCGGGACAGGAAGAGCTAACTATGGCTACACCTTC
>-|TRBV6-4|TRBD1|TRBJ2-1
CASSLQGARNNEQFF
TGTGCCAGCAGTCTACAGGGGGCAAGGAACAATGAGCAGTTCTTC
>once|TRBV5-1|-|TRBJ2-3
CASSSPSGDTQYF
TGCGCCAGCAGTTCCCCCTCCGGAGATACGCAGTATTTT
>-|TRBV5-1|TRBD1|TRBJ2-4
CASSLTGTGDRSKNIQYF
TGCGCCAGCAGCTTAACCGGGACAGGGGATCGGAGCAAAAACATTCAGTACTTC
>-|TRBV6-5|-|TRBJ2-3
CASSLGQPWGTQYF
TGTGCCAGCAGCCTGGGACAACCATGGGGTACGCAGTATTTT
>few|TRBV6-5|TRBD1|TRBJ2-1
CASRPDRENEQFF
TGTGCCAGCAGACCTGACAGGGAGAATGAGCAGTTCTTC
>-|TRBV7-3|-|TRBJ1-2
CASSPAGNYGYTF
TGTGCCAGCAGCCCTGCAGGGAACTATGGCTACACCTTC
>few|TRBV4-2|-|TRBJ1-2
CASSQELTDRSDASRWDYGYTF
TGTGCCAGCAGCCAAGAGCTCACTGACAGGTCTGATGCGTCCCGATGGGACTATGGCTACACCTTC
>-|TRBV9|-|TRBJ1-1
CASSVGRRSPGTEAFF
TGTGCCAGCAGCGTAGGGCGAAGGAGCCCGGGGACTGAAGCTTTCTTT
>-|TRBV11-2|-|TRBJ1-1
CASSFGSLYTEAFF
TGTGCCAGCAGCTTCGGGAGCCTCTACACTGAAGCTTTCTTT
>-|TRBV7-2|TRBD2|TRBJ2-7
CASSLGSGGRLYEQYF
TGTGCCAGCAGCTTGGGTAGCGGGGGGCGTCTTTACGAGCAGTACTTC
>-|TRBV7-2|TRBD1|TRBJ2-2
CASSLGQGRTGELFF
TGTGCCAGCAGCTTAGGACAGGGCCGGACCGGGGAGCTGTTTTTT
>-|TRBV6-5|-|TRBJ1-5
CASMMTGGGPQHF
TGTGCCAGCATGATGACCGGTGGAGGGCCCCAGCATTTT
>-|TRBV3-1/TRBV3-2|-|TRBJ1-2
CASSQGGLQGGYTF
TGTGCCAGCAGCCAAGGGGGACTTCAAGGAGGCTACACCTTC
>-|TRBV7-2|TRBD1|TRBJ1-3
CASSPFLQGVYGNTIYF
TGTGCCAGCAGCCCCTTCCTACAGGGGGTATATGGAAACACCATATATTTT
>-|TRBV4-1|-|TRBJ2-2
CASSRAGGPNTGELFF
TGCGCCAGCAGCCGAGCAGGAGGACCGAACACCGGGGAGCTGTTTTTT
>-|TRBV7-9|-|TRBJ2-3
CASSSRGGPDTQYF
TGTGCCAGCAGCTCAAGGGGGGGCCCAGATACGCAGTATTTT
>-|TRBV19|-|TRBJ1-2
CASSIGGPYGYTF
TGTGCCAGTTCCATTGGGGGCCCCTATGGCTACACCTTC
>-|TRBV18|TRBD1|TRBJ1-1
CASSGFLPGQANTEAFF
TGTGCCAGCTCAGGTTTTTTACCGGGACAGGCAAACACTGAAGCTTTCTTT
>-|TRBV7-9|-|TRBJ1-4
CASSLGGDEKLFF
TGTGCCAGCAGCTTAGGGGGGGATGAAAAACTGTTTTTT
>-|TRBV19|-|TRBJ1-6
CASSVTGTYNSPLHF
TGTGCCAGTAGTGTCACAGGGACCTATAATTCACCCCTCCACTTT
>-|TRBV19|-|TRBJ1-5
CASSIGQGNQPQHF
TGTGCCAGTAGTATAGGTCAGGGCAATCAGCCCCAGCATTTT
>few|TRBV30|-|TRBJ1-6
CAWSGGINNSPLHF
TGTGCCTGGAGCGGGGGGATAAATAATTCACCCCTCCACTTT
>-|TRBV4-2|TRBD1|TRBJ1-4
CASSSRTGGKEKLFF
TGTGCCAGCAGCTCCCGGACAGGGGGTAAGGAAAAACTGTTTTTT
>-|TRBV4-1|-|TRBJ1-3
CASSQVLHSNSGNTIYF
TGCGCCAGCAGCCAAGTTCTCCACAGCAACTCTGGAAACACCATATATTTT
>-|TRBV5-1|TRBD1|TRBJ1-2
CASSFEGQGINGYTF
TGCGCCAGCAGCTTTGAGGGACAGGGTATCAATGGCTACACCTTC
>-|TRBV10-3|-|TRBJ2-3
CAISPGQILADTQYF
TGTGCCATCAGTCCGGGACAAATCTTGGCAGATACGCAGTATTTT
>-|TRBV4-1|TRBD1|TRBJ1-3
CASSPLDPGQGAGNTIYF
TGCGCCAGCAGCCCGCTCGACCCGGGACAGGGAGCTGGAAACACCATATATTTT
>once|TRBV19|-|TRBJ1-1
CASSTGSTEAFF
TGTGCCAGTAGCACAGGGAGCACTGAAGCTTTCTTT
>-|TRBV2|TRBD1|TRBJ2-5
CASSRQGETQYF
TGTGCCAGCAGTAGACAGGGGGAGACCCAGTACTTC
>-|TRBV5-1|TRBD1|TRBJ1-2
CASSPTGDDYGYTF
TGCGCCAGCAGCCCGACAGGGGACGACTATGGCTACACCTTC
>-|TRBV2|-|TRBJ2-7
CASRISPAGPGEQYF
TGTGCCAGCAGAATCAGCCCGGCGGGGCCAGGGGAGCAGTACTTC
>few|TRBV18|TRBD1|TRBJ2-5
CASSLSGTDQETQYF
TGTGCCAGCTCACTATCCGGGACAGACCAAGAGACCCAGTACTTC
>-|TRBV10-3|-|TRBJ2-5
CAISEGPGAETQYF
TGTGCCATCAGTGAGGGGCCAGGGGCAGAGACCCAGTACTTC
>-|TRBV5-8|TRBD1|TRBJ1-2
CASSFLGGAGYGYTF
TGTGCCAGCAGCTTCCTAGGGGGCGCCGGCTATGGCTACACCTTC
>-|TRBV7-2|-|TRBJ1-3
CASSPSQGIGNTIYF
TGTGCCAGCAGCCCTTCACAGGGTATAGGAAACACCATATATTTT
>-|TRBV30|-|TRBJ1-2
CAWSATADRRSYGYTF
TGTGCCTGGAGTGCTACCGCGGACAGAAGAAGTTATGGCTACACCTTC
>-|TRBV18|TRBD1|TRBJ1-1
CASSPGQGAPKNTEAFF
TGTGCCAGCTCACCGGGGCAGGGGGCGCCTAAGAACACTGAAGCTTTCTTT
>-|TRBV7-9|-|TRBJ1-4
CASSFGQKRNEKLFF
TGTGCCAGCAGCTTCGGACAGAAGAGGAATGAAAAACTGTTTTTT
>-|TRBV15|-|TRBJ1-5
CATARQVESNQPQHF
TGTGCCACGGCCCGACAGGTGGAGAGCAATCAGCCCCAGCATTTT
>-|TRBV5-1|-|TRBJ2-4
CASSLGAGSNLAKNIQYF
TGCGCCAGCAGCTTGGGAGCAGGTTCTAACCTAGCCAAAAACATTCAGTACTTC
>few|TRBV3-1/TRBV3-2|-|TRBJ1-4
CASSQRAGQNQEKLFF
TGTGCCAGCAGCCAAAGGGCCGGACAGAATCAAGAAAAACTGTTTTTT
>-|TRBV21-1|-|TRBJ1-5
CASSKVSGVGNQPQHF
TGTGCCAGCAGCAAAGTATCAGGGGTGGGAAATCAGCCCCAGCATTTT
>-|TRBV19|-|TRBJ1-5
CASRQDATRGNQPQHF
TGTGCCAGTAGACAGGACGCGACACGGGGCAATCAGCCCCAGCATTTT
>-|TRBV18|TRBD1|TRBJ1-1
CASFPDRATEAFF
TGTGCCAGCTTCCCCGACAGGGCTACTGAAGCTTTCTTT
>many|TRBV30|-|TRBJ1-2
CAWRSYRGLANYGYTF
TGTGCCTGGAGATCATATAGGGGACTAGCTAACTATGGCTACACCTTC
>once|TRBV9|TRBD1|TRBJ2-5
CASSPGTSTGGETQYF
TGTGCCAGCAGCCCCGGTACCTCCACAGGGGGAGAGACCCAGTACTTC
>-|TRBV9|-|TRBJ2-6
CASSVLPSGANVLTF
TGTGCCAGCAGCGTCCTTCCCTCTGGGGCCAACGTCCTGACTTTC
>-|TRBV5-4|-|TRBJ1-6
CASSLGESYNSPLHF
TGTGCCAGCAGCTTGGGGGAGTCCTATAATTCACCCCTCCACTTT
>-|TRBV6-5|TRBD1|TRBJ2-7
CASSPLDRGKEQYF
TGTGCCAGCAGTCCCTTGGACAGGGGGAAAGAGCAGTACTTC
>few|TRBV6-2/TRBV6-3|TRBD1|TRBJ1-5
CASSPGTYRGQPQHF
TGTGCCAGCAGCCCGGGAACTTACAGGGGTCAGCCCCAGCATTTT
>once|TRBV7-3|TRBD1|TRBJ2-3
CASSSGAGGPDTQYF
TGTGCCAGCAGTTCAGGGGCAGGGGGCCCAGATACGCAGTATTTT
>-|TRBV12-3/TRBV12-4|TRBD1|TRBJ2-2
CASSDRGTGELFF
TGTGCCAGCAGTGACAGGGGCACCGGGGAGCTGTTTTTT
>-|TRBV4-2|TRBD1|TRBJ1-5
CASSQGGSTGGAQPQHF
TGTGCCAGCAGCCAAGGGGGCAGTACAGGGGGGGCTCAGCCCCAGCATTTT
>few|TRBV19|-|TRBJ1-1
CASSITGKTEAFF
TGTGCCAGTAGTATCACAGGGAAAACTGAAGCTTTCTTT